This TCR beta chain was sequenced during a study of T cell responses to AZD1222 COVID-19 vaccine. Findings and caveats of the study: Targeting of unmutated variant regions was reportedly seen in nearly half of spike-specific TCRs. Mostly white British, mostly female donors; authors suggested clonal diversity may be underestimated. Repertoire sampling was restricted to post-peak T cell response timepoints.

In regard to this clone: The target antigen is unknown.

The assay was immunoSEQ multiplex PCR, and TCRdb's table has in-frame clones only and misses some. Here the sample spans some 150,000 clones, around nine tenths being singletons. Trimming cost V 4 bases and J 0 bases, with 14 bases left between them. CDR3 length: 17 residues. Per germline, CDR1 SGHKS and CDR2 YYEKEE (reference sequence). The gene calls are TRBV5-5 and TRBJ1-6, with D perhaps matching TRBD1 (5 bases). The clonotype was recovered from an adult in good health. This specimen consisted of peripheral blood, obtained on day 0 of AZD1222 vaccination. The CDR3 loop is CASSGTPRSSYNSPLHF. Written as DNA, the CDR3 is TGTGCCAGCAGCGGGACTCCCAGGAGCTCCTATAATTCACCCCTCCACTTT. Drawing the rest from reference TRBV5-5 and TRBJ1-6, the complete variable domain is DAGVTQSPTHLIKTRGQQVTLRCSPISGHKSVSWYQQVLGQGPQFIFQYYEKEERGRGNFPDRFSARQFPNYSSELNVNALLLGDSALYLCASSGTPRSSYNSPLHFGNGTRLTVT.